These 14 T cell receptor beta chains were all obtained from the same sample, sequenced in a study of Ad26.COV2.S vaccination and SARS-CoV-2 variants. As to treatment: about 20 received Ad26.COV2.S at low or high dose, single or two shots; about 5 received placebo; per-sample allocation not given. Day 63 after the first vaccine or placebo injection was the time point for sampling. Assay: immunoSEQ multiplex PCR; the TCRdb copy retains only in-frame clones and omits some. This sample has about 390,000 clones, with about nine tenths found just once. Sequences were derived from peripheral blood, sampled in a trial of Ad26.COV2.S vaccine versus placebo. The receptors come from a person between 18 and 60 years old who received the Ad26.COV2.S COVID-19 vaccine or a placebo.

The chain has TRBV29-1 and TRBJ2-3; no definite D call. This CDR3 is built from 12 residues. The V gene's germline CDR1 is SQVTM and CDR2 ANQGSEA. Trimming left V 3 bases short and J 1 base short, with 5 bases between. The CDR3 DNA sequence: TGCAGCGTTGATCTGGGCACAGATACGCAGTATTTT. This sequence encodes CSVDLGTDTQYF.

This sequence joins TRBV2 and TRBJ2-5; no reliable D call. CDR3 length: 12 amino acids. The germline gives CDR1 SNHLY, CDR2 FYNNEI. Trimming removed 8 bases at V and 5 bases at J, with 12 bases between. The CDR3 protein is CASADPRETQYF. The CDR3 DNA is TGTGCCAGCGCGGACCCCAGGGAGACCCAGTACTTC. The whole variable domain, filled in from reference TRBV2 and TRBJ2-5, reads EPEVTQTPSHQVTQMGQEVILRCVPISNHLYFYWYRQILGQKVEFLVSFYNNEISEKSEIFDDQFSVERPDGSNFTLKIRSTKLEDSAMYFCASADPRETQYFGPGTRLLVL.

About this clone: This CDR3 is also generated by other DNA sequences in the sample. The genes are TRBV7-8 and TRBJ1-1, with D unresolved. Trimming pared 1 base from V and 2 bases from J, leaving 8 bases between. From germline, CDR1 is SGHVS and CDR2 FQNEAQ. The CDR3 length is 14 residues. CDR3 nucleotide sequence: TGTGCCAGCAGCTTAGGAGGGAGAAACACTGAAGCTTTCTTT. This encodes CASSLGGRNTEAFF.

V usage is TRBV2 and J usage is TRBJ2-5; D remains ambiguous. V lost 8 bases, J lost 1 base, and 11 bases lay in between. Germline lookup yields CDR1 SNHLY and CDR2 FYNNEI. This CDR3 contains 13 residues. The CDR3 bases are TGTGCCAGCGGCCGACTTGGCCAAGAGACCCAGTACTTC. It codes for CASGRLGQETQYF. Using reference TRBV2 and TRBJ2-5 for the parts outside the CDR3, the full variable domain is EPEVTQTPSHQVTQMGQEVILRCVPISNHLYFYWYRQILGQKVEFLVSFYNNEISEKSEIFDDQFSVERPDGSNFTLKIRSTKLEDSAMYFCASGRLGQETQYFGPGTRLLVL.

The chain carries TRBV28 and TRBJ2-5, with 8 bases identical to TRBD2. Germline V gene data show CDR1 as MDHEN and CDR2 as SYDVKM. The CDR3 length is 15 residues. Trimming removed 8 bases from V and 1 base from J; junction bases left unmatched: 9. The CDR3 region is CASPGRASGQETQYF. In DNA, the CDR3 is TGTGCCAGCCCCGGGAGGGCTAGCGGCCAAGAGACCCAGTACTTC.

This clone came up once. The chain is built from TRBV7-8 and TRBJ1-2, with D perhaps TRBD1 (6 bases). The CDR3 covers 17 residues. Trimming left V 8 bases short and J 3 bases short, with 25 bases between. Germline V lookup: CDR1 SGHVS, CDR2 FQNEAQ. Written as DNA, the CDR3 is TGTGCCAGCCAAGGGGGTCACTCCTTATTCTCGGACTATGGCTACACCTTC. It specifies CASQGGHSLFSDYGYTF.

The chain carries TRBV6-5 and TRBJ2-3; D is perhaps TRBD1 (5 bases). The CDR3 runs to 14 residues. Trimming took off 3 bases at V and 4 bases at J, with 11 bases between the two ends. The germline gives CDR1 MNHEY, CDR2 SVGAGI. The CDR3 bases are TGTGCCAGCAGTTATCAGCAGGGTTCAGATACGCAGTATTTT. Protein sequence: CASSYQQGSDTQYF.

The chain couples TRBV29-1 to TRBJ2-7; D is unclear. The CDR3 consists of 11 residues. The V and J ends lost 3 bases and 2 bases respectively, with 5 bases between them. Per germline, CDR1 SQVTM and CDR2 ANQGSEA. The DNA for the CDR3 is TGCAGCGTTGACAGCACCTACGAGCAGTACTTC. It translates to CSVDSTYEQYF.

The chain joins TRBV5-1 to TRBJ2-5, with TRBD2 matching 9 bases. CDR1 and CDR2 from the germline V gene are SGHRS and YFSETQ. CDR3 length: 15 residues. Germline trimming cut 7 bases from V and 1 base from J; bases unmatched to any gene: 8. The CDR3 coding sequence is TGCGCCAGCGGATTAGCGGGGGCAAGCCAAGAGACCCAGTACTTC. This codes for CASGLAGASQETQYF.

The chain couples TRBV9 to TRBJ1-3; D might be TRBD1 (5 bases). The CDR3 has 14 residues. The germline V gene encodes CDR1 SGDLS and CDR2 YYNGEE. Trimming stripped 6 bases from V and 3 bases from J, with 13 bases between. CDR3 residues: CASTGGKDGNTIYF. The CDR3 DNA reads as TGTGCCAGCACGGGGGGAAAGGATGGAAACACCATATATTTT.

Regarding this clone: Other DNA variants within this sample encode the same CDR3. The rearrangement joins TRBV28 to TRBJ2-7; D possibly corresponds to TRBD2 (5 bases). Between the trimmed V and J ends, which lost 6 bases and 2 bases, there was a span of 5 bases. CDR3 length: 11 residues. CDR1 and CDR2 from the germline V gene are MDHEN and SYDVKM. The CDR3 protein is CASRGAYEQYF. The CDR3 nucleotides are TGTGCCAGCAGGGGAGCCTACGAGCAGTACTTC.

The J gene is TRBJ1-2, the V gene TRBV6-5; tentatively, D is TRBD1 (5 bases). The length of the CDR3 is 13 residues. Germline CDR1 MNHEY, CDR2 SVGAGI. Trimming pared 0 bases from V and 7 bases from J, leaving 9 bases between. CDR3 region: CASSYSGAPGYTF. DNA for the CDR3: TGTGCCAGCAGTTACTCCGGGGCGCCTGGCTACACCTTC.

This sequence joins TRBV21-1 and TRBJ2-7; the D call TRBD2 from the table was never checked on the DNA. TRBV21-1 is marked as a pseudogene. This CDR3 is built from 15 residues. In DNA form, the CDR3 reads TGTGCCAGCACCGCCGCCGGGGGGCCCCTCTACGAGCAGTACTTC. As protein: CASTAAGGPLYEQYF.

The rearrangement links TRBV5-1 to TRBJ2-3; TRBD2 agrees at 8 bases. J gave up 4 bases and V 3 bases, and 13 bases lay outside the gene matches. Germline V gene data show CDR1 as SGHRS and CDR2 as YFSETQ. There are 17 residues in the CDR3. The CDR3 region has the DNA TGCGCCAGCAGCTACATGACCGGGGGGGCCATGGCAGATACGCAGTATTTT. Protein product: CASSYMTGGAMADTQYF.